The 5 T cell receptor beta chains in this list originate from one sample, sequenced in a study of T cells in Graves' hyperthyroidism and ophthalmopathy. TCR beta CDR3 sequences were amplified from RNA transcripts. When the TCR CDR3 underwent first-round RT-PCR, the HTBI primer set was used. Using its own MiXCR run on the multiplex PCR reads, TCRdb lists one record per CDR3 protein. The repertoire holds more than 550,000 distinct CDR3 sequences, with 17% as singletons. Source material: blood. The receptors here all came from a man between 45 and 60 years old with Graves' hyperthyroidism.

The table lists this clonotype with many counts. This rearrangement joins TRBV12-3 or TRBV12-4 to TRBJ2-1; D possibly corresponds to TRBD2 (6 bases). This CDR3 region has 16 residues. V dropped 6 bases and J dropped 0 bases, with 15 bases sitting between them. The CDR3 reads CASRPGAGSSYNEQFF. For the CDR3, the DNA is TGTGCCAGCAGGCCTGGGGCGGGGAGCTCCTACAATGAGCAGTTCTTC.

About this clonotype itself: This may be a read error: a much more frequent sequence differs by one nucleotide. The V call is TRBV5-6, the J call TRBJ2-1, with D tentatively TRBD2 (6 bases). CDR1 and CDR2 (germline): SGHDT, YYEEEE. The CDR3 runs 13 residues. Written as DNA, the CDR3 is TGTGCCAGCAGCTTGGCCCGGAGGGGTGAGCAGGTCTTC. Translated: CASSLARRGEQVF.

This clonotype was recorded at least ten times. The gene calls are TRBV18 and TRBJ1-1; 9 bases match TRBD1. The germline CDR1 and CDR2 sequences are KGHSH and LQKENI. V was pared by 6 bases and J by 5 bases, with 7 bases of the junction left unmatched. The CDR3 extends over 14 amino acids. Here the CDR3 reads CASSFRDRDTEAFF. The CDR3, as DNA: TGTGCCAGCTCCTTCCGGGACAGGGATACTGAAGCTTTCTTT.

The chain uses TRBV6-1 and TRBJ2-1; 10 bases map to TRBD2. The CDR3 consists of 17 residues. Germline values: CDR1 MNHNS, CDR2 SASEGT. The trim removed 5 bases at V and 0 bases at J, leaving 7 bases unmatched. The chain's CDR3 is CASSKREGLASYNEQFF. The CDR3 DNA reads as TGTGCCAGCAGTAAGCGGGAGGGCTTAGCCTCCTACAATGAGCAGTTCTTC.

This clonotype was observed many times. The chain combines TRBV28 with TRBJ2-6; 7 positions match TRBD2. The CDR3 is 15 amino acids. V was clipped by 3 bases and J by 2 bases; unmatched bases: 1. Germline V gene lookup returns CDR1 MDHEN and CDR2 SYDVKM. The CDR3 DNA sequence: TGTGCCAGCAGTTTTCGGGAGGCTGGGGCCAACGTCCTGACTTTC. Translating gives CASSFREAGANVLTF.